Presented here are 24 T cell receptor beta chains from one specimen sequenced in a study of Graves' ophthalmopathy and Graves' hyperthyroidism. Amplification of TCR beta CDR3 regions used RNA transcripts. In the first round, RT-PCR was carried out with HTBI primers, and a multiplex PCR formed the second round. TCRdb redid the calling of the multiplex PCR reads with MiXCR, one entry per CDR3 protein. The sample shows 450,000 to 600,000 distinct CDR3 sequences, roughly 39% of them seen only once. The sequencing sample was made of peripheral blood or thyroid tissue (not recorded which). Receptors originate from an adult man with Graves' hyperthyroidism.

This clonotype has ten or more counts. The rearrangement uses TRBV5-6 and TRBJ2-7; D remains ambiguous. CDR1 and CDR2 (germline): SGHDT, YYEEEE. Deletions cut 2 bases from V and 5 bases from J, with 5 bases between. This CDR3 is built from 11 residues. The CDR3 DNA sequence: TGTGCCAGCAGCTTCCGTAACGAGCAGTACTTC. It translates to CASSFRNEQYF. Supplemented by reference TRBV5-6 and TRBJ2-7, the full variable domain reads DAGVTQSPTHLIKTRGQQVTLRCSPKSGHDTVSWYQQALGQGPQFIFQYYEEEERQRGNFPDRFSGHQFPNYSSELNVNALLLGDSALYLCASSFRNEQYFGPGTRLTVT.

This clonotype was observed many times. The CDR3 DNA reads TGTGCCAGCAGCTTAGACAGAAGTTCACCCCTCCACTTT. It codes for CASSLDRSSPLHF. The chain joins TRBV7-2 to TRBJ1-6; D remains ambiguous. Germline V CDR1 and CDR2: SGHTA, FQGNSA. This CDR3 has 13 amino acids. Trimming pared 1 base from V and 9 bases from J, leaving 7 bases between.

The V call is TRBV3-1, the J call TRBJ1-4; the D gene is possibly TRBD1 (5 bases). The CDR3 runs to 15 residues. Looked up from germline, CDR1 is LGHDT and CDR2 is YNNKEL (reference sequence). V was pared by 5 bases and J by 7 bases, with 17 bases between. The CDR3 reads CASSKAQGMSEKLFF. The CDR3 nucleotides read TGTGCCAGCAGCAAAGCCCAGGGTATGAGTGAAAAACTGTTTTTT.

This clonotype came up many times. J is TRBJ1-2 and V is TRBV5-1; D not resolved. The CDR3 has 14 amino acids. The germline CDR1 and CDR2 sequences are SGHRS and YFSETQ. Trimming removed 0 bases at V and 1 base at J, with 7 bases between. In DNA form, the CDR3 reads TGCGCCAGCAGCTTGGTGGTTGGTAACTATGGCTACACCTTC. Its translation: CASSLVVGNYGYTF.

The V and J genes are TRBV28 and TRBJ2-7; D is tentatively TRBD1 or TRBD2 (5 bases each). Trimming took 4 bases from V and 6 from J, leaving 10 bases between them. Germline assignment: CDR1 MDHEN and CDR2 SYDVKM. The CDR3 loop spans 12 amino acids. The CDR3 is CASSWGTAEQYF. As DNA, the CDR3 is TGTGCCAGCAGTTGGGGGACGGCCGAGCAGTACTTC.

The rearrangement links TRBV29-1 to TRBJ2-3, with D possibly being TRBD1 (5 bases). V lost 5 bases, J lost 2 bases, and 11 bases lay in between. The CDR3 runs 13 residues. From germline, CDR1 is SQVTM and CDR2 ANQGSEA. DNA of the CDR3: TGCAGCGTTAGGGGCAGGTTCACAGATACGCAGTATTTT. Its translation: CSVRGRFTDTQYF.

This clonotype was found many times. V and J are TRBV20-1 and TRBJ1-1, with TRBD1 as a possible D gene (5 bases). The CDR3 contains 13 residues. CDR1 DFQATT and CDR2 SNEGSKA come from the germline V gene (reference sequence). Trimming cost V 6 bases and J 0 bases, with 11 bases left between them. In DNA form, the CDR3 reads TGCAGTGCGCCGACAGTGATGAACACTGAAGCTTTCTTT. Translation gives CSAPTVMNTEAFF.

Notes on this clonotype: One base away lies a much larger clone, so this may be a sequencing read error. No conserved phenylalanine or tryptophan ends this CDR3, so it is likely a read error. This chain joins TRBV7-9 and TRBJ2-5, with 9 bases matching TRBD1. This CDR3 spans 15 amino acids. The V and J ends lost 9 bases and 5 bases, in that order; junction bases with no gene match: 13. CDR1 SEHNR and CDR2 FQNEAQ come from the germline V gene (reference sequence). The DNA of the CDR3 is TGTGCCAGTAGTAACCGGGACAGGGCGGGGGAGACCCAGTACCTC. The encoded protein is CASSNRDRAGETQYL.

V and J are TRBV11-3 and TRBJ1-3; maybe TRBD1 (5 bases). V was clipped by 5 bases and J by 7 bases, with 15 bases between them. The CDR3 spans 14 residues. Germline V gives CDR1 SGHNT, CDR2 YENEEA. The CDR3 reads CASSPRGGGNTIYF. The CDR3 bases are TGTGCCAGCAGCCCACGGGGGGGAGGGAACACCATATATTTT.

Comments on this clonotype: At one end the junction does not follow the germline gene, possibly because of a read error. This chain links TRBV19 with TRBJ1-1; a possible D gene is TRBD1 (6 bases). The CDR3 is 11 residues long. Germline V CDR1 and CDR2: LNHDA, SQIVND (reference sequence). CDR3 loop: CAGSSTGKAFF. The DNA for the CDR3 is TGTGCCGGTAGTTCAACAGGGAAAGCCTTCTTT.

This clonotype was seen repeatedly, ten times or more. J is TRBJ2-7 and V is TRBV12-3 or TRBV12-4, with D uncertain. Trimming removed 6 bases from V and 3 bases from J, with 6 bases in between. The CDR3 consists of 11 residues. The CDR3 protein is CASSNFYEQYF. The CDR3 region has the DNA TGTGCCAGCAGCAATTTCTACGAGCAGTACTTC.

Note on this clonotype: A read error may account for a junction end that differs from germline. CDR3 residues: CASSHWDRGTEAFF. As DNA, the CDR3 is TGTGCCAGTAGCCATTGGGACAGGGGTACTGAAGCTTTCTTT. The chain recombines TRBV3-1 with TRBJ1-1, with 10 bases fitting TRBD1. The CDR3 loop spans 14 amino acids. The V gene's germline CDR1 is LGHDT and CDR2 YNNKEL (reference sequence).

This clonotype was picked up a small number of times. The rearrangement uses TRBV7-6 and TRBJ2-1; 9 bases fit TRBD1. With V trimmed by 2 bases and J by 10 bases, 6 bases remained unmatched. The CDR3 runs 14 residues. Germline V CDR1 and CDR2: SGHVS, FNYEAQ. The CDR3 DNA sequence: TGTGCCAGCAGCTTACCGGGGACAGGGTACGAGCAGTTCTTC. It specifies CASSLPGTGYEQFF. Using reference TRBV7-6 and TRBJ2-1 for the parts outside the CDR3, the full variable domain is GAGVSQSPRYKVTKRGQDVALRCDPISGHVSLYWYRQALGQGPEFLTYFNYEAQQDKSGLPNDRFSAERPEGSISTLTIQRTEQRDSAMYRCASSLPGTGYEQFFGPGTRLTVL.

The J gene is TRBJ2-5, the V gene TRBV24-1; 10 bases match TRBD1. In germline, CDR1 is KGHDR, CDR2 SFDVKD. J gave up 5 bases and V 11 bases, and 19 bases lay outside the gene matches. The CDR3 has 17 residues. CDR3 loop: CASSSTLGTGEWETQYF. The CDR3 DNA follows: TGTGCCAGCAGCTCGACCCTTGGGACAGGGGAATGGGAGACCCAGTACTTC.

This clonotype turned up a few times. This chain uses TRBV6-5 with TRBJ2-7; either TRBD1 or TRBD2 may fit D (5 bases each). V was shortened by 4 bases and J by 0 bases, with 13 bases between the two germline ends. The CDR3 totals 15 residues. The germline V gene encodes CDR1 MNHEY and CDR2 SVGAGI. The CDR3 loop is CASSFSTGTSYEQYF. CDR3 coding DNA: TGTGCCAGCAGTTTCTCGACGGGGACCTCCTACGAGCAGTACTTC.

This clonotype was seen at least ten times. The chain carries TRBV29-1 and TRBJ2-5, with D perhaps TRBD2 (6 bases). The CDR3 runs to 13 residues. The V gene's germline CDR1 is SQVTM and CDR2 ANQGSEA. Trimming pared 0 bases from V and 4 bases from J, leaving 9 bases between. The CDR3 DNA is TGCAGCGTTGAAGATCGGGGGTTAGAGACCCAGTACTTC. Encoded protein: CSVEDRGLETQYF.

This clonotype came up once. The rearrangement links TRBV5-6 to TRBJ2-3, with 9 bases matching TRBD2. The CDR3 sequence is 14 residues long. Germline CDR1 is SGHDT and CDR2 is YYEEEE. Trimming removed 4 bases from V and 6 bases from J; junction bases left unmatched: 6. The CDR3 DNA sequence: TGTGCCAGCAGCCACGGGACTAGCAGGGATACGCAGTATTTT. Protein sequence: CASSHGTSRDTQYF.

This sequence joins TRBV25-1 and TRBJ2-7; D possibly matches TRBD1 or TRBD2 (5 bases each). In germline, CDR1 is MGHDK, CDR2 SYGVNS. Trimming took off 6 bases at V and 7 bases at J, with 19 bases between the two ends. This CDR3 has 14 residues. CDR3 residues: CASSRTEGSGEQYF. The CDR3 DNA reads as TGTGCCAGCAGCCGAACCGAGGGGTCCGGGGAGCAGTACTTC.

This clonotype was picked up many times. The CDR3 reads CASSLGVGGVLYF. The CDR3, as DNA: TGTGCCAGCAGCTTAGGGGTAGGAGGAGTGCTGTACTTC. The genes are TRBV7-2 and TRBJ2-7; possible D gene TRBD2, 5 bases. V was pared by 1 base and J by 12 bases, with 16 bases between. The CDR3 sequence is 13 residues long. Looked up from germline, CDR1 is SGHTA and CDR2 is FQGNSA.

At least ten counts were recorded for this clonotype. CDR3 residues: CASSSLQGAETQYF. The CDR3, as DNA: TGTGCCAGCAGTTCCCTCCAGGGGGCAGAGACCCAGTACTTC. The rearrangement joins TRBV2 to TRBJ2-5, with TRBD1 matching over 8 bases. The CDR3 runs 14 residues. J was trimmed by 4 bases and V by 5 bases; bases with no gene match: 6. Germline CDR1 SNHLY, CDR2 FYNNEI.

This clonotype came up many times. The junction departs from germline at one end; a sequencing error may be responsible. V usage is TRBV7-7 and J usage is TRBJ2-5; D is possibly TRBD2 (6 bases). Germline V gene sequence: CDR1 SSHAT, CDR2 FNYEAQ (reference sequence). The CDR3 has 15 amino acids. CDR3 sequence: CASSLGPSAQETQYF. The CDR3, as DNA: TGTGCTAGCAGCTTAGGCCCTAGCGCCCAAGAGACCCAGTACTTC.

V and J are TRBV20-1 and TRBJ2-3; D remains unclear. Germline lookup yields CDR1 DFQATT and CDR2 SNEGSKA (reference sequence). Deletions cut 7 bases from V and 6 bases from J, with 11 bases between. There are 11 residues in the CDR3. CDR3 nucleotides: TGCAGTGGACGCCCTGAGGATACGCAGTATTTT. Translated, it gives CSGRPEDTQYF.

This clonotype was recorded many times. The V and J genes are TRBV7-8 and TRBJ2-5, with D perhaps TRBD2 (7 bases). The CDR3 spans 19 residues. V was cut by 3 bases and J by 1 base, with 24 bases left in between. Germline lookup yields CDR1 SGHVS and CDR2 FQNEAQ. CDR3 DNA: TGTGCCAGCAGCTTCCGCCACGGTGGGGGGGCTTACATCCAAGAGACCCAGTACTTC. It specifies CASSFRHGGGAYIQETQYF.

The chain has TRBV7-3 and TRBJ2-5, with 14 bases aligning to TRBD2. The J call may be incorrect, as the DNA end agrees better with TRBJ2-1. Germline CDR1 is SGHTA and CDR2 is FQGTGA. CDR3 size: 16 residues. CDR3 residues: CASSKGTSGSLNEQFF. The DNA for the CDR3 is TGTGCCAGCAGCAAAGGGACTAGCGGGAGTCTCAATGAGCAGTTCTTC.